Listed here are 31 T cell receptor beta chains from one sample, sequenced in a study of CXCR3-negative and CXCR3-positive naive CD8 T cells. Study results and caveats: TRB CDR3s of CXCR3-positive naive cells were more hydrophobic than those of CXCR3-negative naive cells.

Each TRB cDNA library was prepared by 5' RACE (with UMI labels). TCRdb reprocessed the 5' RACE reads and reports one entry per CDR3 protein, with no DNA. Its table lists roughly 61,000 distinct CDR3 sequences. No antigens are known for them. The specimen was naive CXCR3+ CD8+ T cells from blood. Subset specified: CD45RO-CCR7+CD27+CD95- naive CD8+ T cells expressing CXCR3 (TNR3+). These receptors came from a human donor in good health. Some clones in this sample may be carry-over from other donors' samples.

The chain is built from TRBV29-1 and TRBJ2-3; the TCRdb call, TRBD1, lacks DNA for checking. The V gene's germline CDR1 is SQVTM and CDR2 ANQGSEA. The CDR3 covers 15 residues. CDR3 protein: CSVFWTQGPTDTQYF.

V is TRBV19 and J is TRBJ2-1; with no DNA, the TCRdb D assignment of TRBD2 cannot be verified. The CDR3 is 18 amino acids. CDR1 and CDR2 (germline): LNHDA, SQIVND (reference sequence). CDR3 protein: CASSIGTRGWSSYNEQFF.

The chain carries TRBV28 and TRBJ1-5; TCRdb's D call of TRBD1 is untestable without DNA. This CDR3 has 15 residues. The germline CDR1 and CDR2 sequences are MDHEN and SYDVKM. The CDR3 is CASSWSGNSNQPQHF.

The rearrangement links TRBV7-9 to TRBJ2-1. The CDR3 sequence is 12 residues long. CDR1 is SEHNR and CDR2 is FQNEAQ in the germline V gene (reference sequence). The CDR3: CASSLAGREQFF.

V and J are TRBV20-1 and TRBJ2-7. CDR3 size: 13 residues. The germline V gene encodes CDR1 DFQATT and CDR2 SNEGSKA (reference sequence). CDR3 residues: CSAWAQLGSEQYF.

The chain employs TRBV6-2 or TRBV6-3 and TRBJ2-7. The germline V gene encodes CDR1 MNHEY and CDR2 SVGEGT. This CDR3 region has 17 residues. This CDR3 is CASSSPRTDRGSYEQYF.

The chain is built from TRBV6-2 or TRBV6-3 and TRBJ2-6; there is no DNA to check the TCRdb D call of TRBD1. Looked up from germline, CDR1 is MNHEY and CDR2 is SVGEGT. This CDR3 is built from 15 residues. The CDR3 reads CASSRDTAGANVLTF.

The V call is TRBV9, the J call TRBJ1-1; TCRdb's D gene call, TRBD1, goes unchecked for lack of DNA. Germline CDR1 reads SGDLS; CDR2 reads YYNGEE. CDR3 length equals 16 residues. The CDR3 loop reads CASSVGSAGRNTEAFF. Full variable domain (missing parts from reference TRBV9 and TRBJ1-1): DSGVTQTPKHLITATGQRVTLRCSPRSGDLSVYWYQQSLDQGLQFLIQYYNGEERAKGNILERFSAQQFPDLHSELNLSSLELGDSALYFCASSVGSAGRNTEAFFGQGTRLTVV.

This chain links TRBV7-9 with TRBJ2-7; TCRdb calls TRBD1, which cannot be checked without DNA. Germline CDR1 SEHNR, CDR2 FQNEAQ (reference sequence). The CDR3 is made up of 16 amino acids. The CDR3 sequence is CASSLGTGFVSYEQYF. Drawing the rest from reference TRBV7-9 and TRBJ2-7, the complete variable domain is DTGVSQNPRHKITKRGQNVTFRCDPISEHNRLYWYRQTLGQGPEFLTYFQNEAQLEKSRLLSDRFSAERPKGSFSTLEIQRTEQGDSAMYLCASSLGTGFVSYEQYFGPGTRLTVT.

The chain recombines TRBV4-3 with TRBJ2-1. The CDR3 runs 15 residues. Germline values: CDR1 LGHNA, CDR2 YSLEER. The CDR3 protein is CASSQGRGDYNEQFF.

V usage is TRBV6-6 and J usage is TRBJ1-3; TCRdb selects TRBD1, and the lack of DNA leaves this call unchecked. There are 15 residues in the CDR3. CDR1 and CDR2 from the germline V gene are MNHNY and SVGAGI (reference sequence). The CDR3 region is CASSYSTPWENTTYF.

V and J are TRBV28 and TRBJ2-7; TCRdb calls TRBD1, which cannot be checked without DNA. The V gene's germline CDR1 is MDHEN and CDR2 SYDVKM. The CDR3 sequence is 15 residues long. CDR3 sequence reads: CASSWLGTGNYEQYF.

The chain couples TRBV29-1 to TRBJ2-7; without DNA, the TCRdb call of TRBD1 cannot be checked. The CDR3 runs 19 residues. Germline V gene lookup returns CDR1 SQVTM and CDR2 ANQGSEA. CDR3 sequence reads: CSVEVVLDGTGGAGYEQYF.

This chain joins TRBV7-8 and TRBJ2-7. The CDR3 is 14 residues long. Germline V gene data show CDR1 as SGHVS and CDR2 as FQNEAQ. The CDR3 is CASSPPWSHYEQYF.

V and J are TRBV20-1 and TRBJ1-5; the TRBD1 assignment by TCRdb is unverifiable without DNA. The germline V gene has CDR1 DFQATT and CDR2 SNEGSKA (reference sequence). The CDR3 sequence is 14 residues long. This CDR3 is CSAPGQNSNQPQHF.

V is TRBV23-1 and J is TRBJ2-7; TCRdb's D call, TRBD1, is unchecked because there is no DNA. TRBV23-1 is an open reading frame, and its role is uncertain. The CDR3 is 15 residues long. The chain's CDR3 is CASSQTGTAAYEQYF.

V is TRBV13 and J is TRBJ1-1. The CDR3 covers 13 residues. Germline-derived CDR1 and CDR2 are PRHDT and FYEKMQ (reference sequence). The chain's CDR3 is CASSLVGVTEAFF.

The V gene is TRBV6-2 or TRBV6-3, the J gene TRBJ2-7; TCRdb designates TRBD2, a call that cannot be tested without DNA. From germline, CDR1 is MNHEY and CDR2 SVGEGT. The CDR3 sequence is 14 residues long. Here the CDR3 reads CASSYPGLSYEQYF.

The chain is built from TRBV2 and TRBJ2-7; TCRdb reports TRBD1, a call that lacks DNA to check it against. The length of the CDR3 is 13 residues. Germline values: CDR1 SNHLY, CDR2 FYNNEI. The CDR3 loop is CACPGRSSYEQYF.

The chain couples TRBV21-1 to TRBJ2-3; TCRdb's D call, TRBD1, is unchecked because there is no DNA. TRBV21-1 is described as a pseudogene. CDR3 length equals 14 residues. This CDR3 is CASTTTRATDTQYF.

The genes are TRBV29-1 and TRBJ2-1; TCRdb lists TRBD1, though no DNA is available to test this call. CDR1 SQVTM and CDR2 ANQGSEA come from the germline V gene. The CDR3 covers 12 residues. The CDR3 loop reads CSATDWAEEQFF.

This chain uses TRBV4-3 with TRBJ1-1; TCRdb's D call, TRBD1, is unchecked because there is no DNA. The germline CDR1 and CDR2 sequences are LGHNA and YSLEER. The CDR3 is made up of 13 amino acids. CDR3 residues: CASSQTGNTEAFF.

CDR3 region: CAAGGIRQGAYEQYF. This chain joins TRBV10-3 and TRBJ2-7; TCRdb's D call, TRBD1, is unchecked because there is no DNA. The germline CDR1 and CDR2 sequences are ENHRY and SYGVKD. The CDR3 consists of 15 residues.

The V call is TRBV7-9, the J call TRBJ2-7; TCRdb gives TRBD2 as the D gene, but with no DNA this cannot be confirmed. The CDR3 sequence is 14 residues long. The germline gives CDR1 SEHNR, CDR2 FQNEAQ (reference sequence). CDR3 residues: CASSPTSGAGEQYF.

The CDR3 sequence: CASRRGWRDTEAFF. This sequence joins TRBV27 and TRBJ1-1; absent DNA, TCRdb's TRBD1 call cannot be checked. CDR3 size: 14 residues. Germline V lookup: CDR1 MNHEY, CDR2 SMNVEV (reference sequence).

V is TRBV7-9 and J is TRBJ2-5. The CDR3 spans 12 residues. Germline CDR1 SEHNR, CDR2 FQNEAQ (reference sequence). This CDR3 is CASSLTAETQYF. Together with reference TRBV7-9 and TRBJ2-5, the CDR3 gives the full variable domain: DTGVSQNPRHKITKRGQNVTFRCDPISEHNRLYWYRQTLGQGPEFLTYFQNEAQLEKSRLLSDRFSAERPKGSFSTLEIQRTEQGDSAMYLCASSLTAETQYFGPGTRLLVL.

This chain links TRBV7-9 with TRBJ1-1. Germline-derived CDR1 and CDR2 are SEHNR and FQNEAQ (reference sequence). The length of the CDR3 is 14 residues. The CDR3 protein is CASSLLLENTEAFF.

V is TRBV12-3 or TRBV12-4 and J is TRBJ2-7; TCRdb's assignment of TRBD2 cannot be checked, as there is no DNA. The CDR3 contains 13 residues. CDR3: CASSLRENYEQYF.

The chain joins TRBV12-3 or TRBV12-4 to TRBJ1-5. CDR3 size: 16 residues. The chain's CDR3 is CASSLARTDSNQPQHF.

The chain links TRBV20-1 to TRBJ2-1; TCRdb calls TRBD2, which cannot be checked without DNA. Germline CDR1 DFQATT, CDR2 SNEGSKA (reference sequence). This CDR3 has 18 amino acids. CDR3 sequence: CSASLLAGGPEDYNEQFF.

The chain joins TRBV6-5 to TRBJ2-1; as DNA is missing, the TRBD1 call by TCRdb cannot be tested. Germline V gene lookup returns CDR1 MNHEY and CDR2 SVGAGI. The length of the CDR3 is 14 residues. CDR3 sequence reads: CASSDRQGLSEQFF.